What follows are 23 T cell receptor beta chains derived from one specimen sequenced in a study of CD8+ T cells in alopecia areata. RNA was extracted and reverse transcribed into cDNA as the sequencing template. Sequenced by immunoSEQ multiplex PCR; TCRdb stores in-frame clones only, minus some. The sample carries 45,000 to 70,000 clones, about 96% recorded once. The sequencing here drew on CD8+ T cells sorted from blood, taken at week 0. Receptor source: a human donor with alopecia areata.

CDR3: CAISESTGGSDTGELFF. The DNA for the CDR3 is TGTGCCATCAGTGAGTCCACAGGGGGTTCTGACACCGGGGAGCTGTTTTTT. This chain links TRBV10-3 with TRBJ2-2, with 8 bases fitting TRBD1. J gave up 3 bases and V 0 bases, and 6 bases lay outside the gene matches. Germline loops: CDR1 ENHRY, CDR2 SYGVKD. The length of the CDR3 is 17 residues.

This chain joins TRBV2 and TRBJ1-5, with D perhaps matching TRBD1 (6 bases). The V end lost 6 bases, the J end lost 3 bases, and 9 bases lay between the germline ends. Germline values: CDR1 SNHLY, CDR2 FYNNEI. This CDR3 contains 13 residues. The CDR3 coding sequence is TGTGCCAGCAGGGACAGAAACAATCAGCCCCAGCATTTT. As protein: CASRDRNNQPQHF.

The chain is built from TRBV4-1 and TRBJ2-5, with D possibly matching TRBD2 (5 bases). V was shortened by 3 bases and J by 5 bases, with 16 bases between the two germline ends. Germline V CDR1 and CDR2: MGHRA, YSYEKL. The CDR3 length is 15 residues. The CDR3 coding sequence is TGCGCCAGCAGCCAGCCCGATGCTGGCGGGGAGACCCAGTACTTC. Protein product: CASSQPDAGGETQYF.

V is TRBV7-9 and J is TRBJ2-7; D remains ambiguous. V lost 1 base and J lost 6, with 7 bases in between. The CDR3 length is 12 residues. Per germline, CDR1 SEHNR and CDR2 FQNEAQ (reference sequence). The CDR3 DNA reads as TGTGCCAGCAGCTTAGGTGTGCGCGAGCAGTACTTC. It yields the protein CASSLGVREQYF.

The chain couples TRBV7-2 to TRBJ1-1; maybe TRBD1 (5 bases). The CDR3 is 15 amino acids. Trimming left V 2 bases short and J 1 base short, with 11 bases between. CDR1 and CDR2 (germline): SGHTA, FQGNSA. CDR3: CASSLTRRGNTEAFF. The CDR3 DNA sequence: TGTGCCAGCAGCTTAACCCGAAGGGGGAACACTGAAGCTTTCTTT.

The chain uses TRBV2 and TRBJ1-6; 7 bases match TRBD1. Germline CDR1 and CDR2: SNHLY and FYNNEI. The CDR3 sequence is 15 residues long. The ends lost 6 bases at V and 6 bases at J; junction bases unmatched: 8. The DNA for the CDR3 is TGTGCCAGCAGGGGTACAGGGGACCTTAATTCACCCCTCCACTTT. This translates into CASRGTGDLNSPLHF.

The chain has TRBV6-5 and TRBJ1-2, with TRBD1 as a possible D gene (5 bases). This CDR3 spans 14 amino acids. The V and J ends lost 5 bases and 5 bases respectively, with 15 bases between them. CDR1 is MNHEY and CDR2 is SVGAGI in the germline V gene. This CDR3 reads CASSADSRLYGYTF. CDR3 coding DNA: TGTGCCAGCAGTGCTGACAGTCGGCTATATGGCTACACCTTC.

This chain joins TRBV7-9 and TRBJ2-1, with D perhaps TRBD2 (7 bases). The V gene lost 6 bases and the J gene lost 8 bases, with 20 bases spanning the gap. The CDR3 loop spans 15 amino acids. The germline CDR1 and CDR2 sequences are SEHNR and FQNEAQ (reference sequence). CDR3 nucleotides: TGTGCCAGCAGGTTATCGGGGGGCGGAGGGGATGAGCAGTTCTTC. It yields the protein CASRLSGGGGDEQFF.

This sequence joins TRBV11-2 and TRBJ2-1; D unresolved. In germline, CDR1 is SGHAT, CDR2 FQNNGV. The V end lost 0 bases, the J end lost 8 bases, and 17 bases lay between the germline ends. The CDR3 is 16 amino acids. The CDR3 DNA reads TGTGCCAGCAGCTTAGAGGCATGGGGTAGGTTTGATGAGCAGTTCTTC. Its protein product is CASSLEAWGRFDEQFF.

The CDR3 nucleotides are TGCGCCAGCAGCCAGGGCTGGCCCACCGGCAATGAGCAGTTCTTC. As protein: CASSQGWPTGNEQFF. This chain connects TRBV4-3 to TRBJ2-1, with D uncertain. Germline CDR1 is LGHNA and CDR2 is YSLEER. Deletions cut 3 bases from V and 6 bases from J, with 15 bases between. This CDR3 spans 15 amino acids.

The chain is built from TRBV10-2 and TRBJ2-1; perhaps TRBD2 as D (5 bases). Germline V CDR1 and CDR2: WSHSY, SAAADI. There are 14 residues in the CDR3. Trimming removed 7 bases from V and 8 bases from J, with 18 bases in between. CDR3 nucleotide sequence: TGCGCCAGCAATGACTATACCGAGAGGCATGAGCAGTTCTTC. It translates to CASNDYTERHEQFF.

The chain has TRBV27 and TRBJ1-1; D is uncertain. CDR1 is MNHEY and CDR2 is SMNVEV in the germline V gene (reference sequence). Trimming shortened V by 0 bases and J by 11 bases, and 13 bases separated the two germline ends. The CDR3 sequence is 13 residues long. CDR3 residues: CASSLSTGTEAFF. DNA for the CDR3: TGTGCCAGCAGTTTATCCACGGGTACCGAGGCTTTCTTT.

Of note for this clone: Other DNA sequences from this sample encode an identical CDR3 as well. The chain recombines TRBV6-5 with TRBJ2-6; D not resolved. Germline CDR1 reads MNHEY; CDR2 reads SVGAGI. The CDR3 length is 14 residues. V was shortened by 0 bases and J by 3 bases, with 3 bases between the two germline ends. The CDR3 protein is CASSYSSGANVLTF. The CDR3 DNA reads as TGTGCCAGCAGTTACTCTAGTGGGGCCAACGTCCTGACTTTC.

This clone was found once. The identical CDR3 is also encoded by other nucleotide sequences in the sample. V usage is TRBV4-2 and J usage is TRBJ2-7, with 10 positions matching TRBD1. J was trimmed by 0 bases and V by 0 bases; bases with no gene match: 2. Germline values: CDR1 LGHNA, CDR2 YNFKEQ. The CDR3 loop spans 16 amino acids. The CDR3 region has the DNA TGTGCCAGCAGCCAAGAGGGGACAGGGGCCTCCTACGAGCAGTACTTC. It encodes CASSQEGTGASYEQYF.

This chain joins TRBV5-6 and TRBJ2-7; 8 bases line up with TRBD1. This CDR3 spans 15 amino acids. Germline V CDR1 and CDR2: SGHDT, YYEEEE. Trimming cost V 4 bases and J 0 bases; bases outside gene matches: 6. In nucleotides, the CDR3 is TGTGCCAGCAGCGGAAACAGGGGGAGCTCCTACGAGCAGTACTTC. Translation gives CASSGNRGSSYEQYF.

The V call is TRBV2, the J call TRBJ1-4; unclear D gene. V was shortened by 3 bases and J by 0 bases, with 11 bases between the two germline ends. CDR3 length: 16 amino acids. From germline, CDR1 is SNHLY and CDR2 FYNNEI. The CDR3 nucleotides read TGTGCCAGCAGTGATTTTCAGGTTGCAACTAATGAAAAACTGTTTTTT. Protein product: CASSDFQVATNEKLFF.

The rearrangement links TRBV5-4 to TRBJ1-5; D gene uncertain. The germline V gene has CDR1 SGHNT and CDR2 YYREEE (reference sequence). Trimming shortened V by 0 bases and J by 4 bases, and 5 bases separated the two germline ends. The CDR3 sequence is 13 residues long. CDR3 nucleotide sequence: TGTGCCAGCAGCTTGGATGGAAATCAGCCCCAGCATTTT. The encoded protein is CASSLDGNQPQHF.

With regard to this clone: The sample contains more than one DNA sequence encoding this CDR3. The chain combines TRBV19 with TRBJ2-1; tentatively, D is TRBD2 (5 bases). CDR3 length equals 15 residues. Germline-derived CDR1 and CDR2 are LNHDA and SQIVND (reference sequence). The V end was cut by 1 base, the J end by 6 bases, with 13 bases between. The CDR3 here is CASSIGGLGVNEQFF. CDR3 nucleotide sequence: TGTGCCAGTAGTATAGGCGGCCTCGGGGTCAATGAGCAGTTCTTC.

V is TRBV5-4 and J is TRBJ1-6; perhaps TRBD1 as D (5 bases). The V gene's germline CDR1 is SGHNT and CDR2 YYREEE (reference sequence). The CDR3 sequence is 18 residues long. The germline V and J ends were trimmed by 4 bases and 9 bases, with 26 bases remaining between them. CDR3 coding DNA: TGTGCCAGCAGCGCGGGTGGACAATCACCGCTTTATGGTTCACCCCTCCACTTT. Translation gives CASSAGGQSPLYGSPLHF.

J is TRBJ2-1 and V is TRBV5-4; a possible D gene is TRBD1 (5 bases). V was pared by 5 bases and J by 2 bases, with 11 bases between. This CDR3 contains 14 residues. Germline CDR1 SGHNT, CDR2 YYREEE (reference sequence). The CDR3: CASRRWGAYNEQFF. The CDR3 DNA reads TGTGCCAGCAGACGGTGGGGCGCCTACAATGAGCAGTTCTTC.

Regarding this clone: At one of its ends the junction is not consistent with the germline gene, which may arise from a read error. The chain recombines TRBV5-6 with TRBJ2-7; D is perhaps TRBD1 (6 bases). This CDR3 is 15 amino acids long. Germline assignment: CDR1 SGHDT and CDR2 YYEEEE. The CDR3 region has the DNA TGTACCAGCAGTTTTGAGCAGGGGAGCTCCTACGAGCAGTACTTC. The encoded protein is CTSSFEQGSSYEQYF.

The chain links TRBV10-3 to TRBJ2-7; D is unresolved. V lost 3 bases to trimming and J lost 0 bases, with 12 bases between them. CDR3 length equals 15 residues. Per the germline V gene, CDR1 is ENHRY and CDR2 is SYGVKD. As DNA, the CDR3 is TGTGCCATCAGTGACCACAGTAGGATCTCCTACGAGCAGTACTTC. The encoded protein is CAISDHSRISYEQYF.

V and J are TRBV5-5 and TRBJ2-2; no definite D call. Germline-derived CDR1 and CDR2 are SGHKS and YYEKEE (reference sequence). Trimming cost V 2 bases and J 6 bases, with 5 bases left between them. This CDR3 has 12 residues. In DNA form, the CDR3 reads TGTGCCAGCAGCTTTAGTGCCGGGGAGCTGTTTTTT. Its protein product is CASSFSAGELFF.